This T cell receptor (beta chain) was obtained from a study of shared clonotypes between healthy human individuals. About the study: Each donor contributed plates that comprised three CD4 naive, three CD4 memory, two CD8 naive and one CD8 memory. Study-wide points: Non-shared clonotypes had lower generation probabilities than clonotypes shared by all four sorted-subset donors. When naive CD4 clonotypes were compared across a few donors, approximately 4.9% were shared.

The assay was immunoSEQ multiplex PCR, and TCRdb's table has in-frame clones only and misses some. Of some 1,100,000 clones listed, about 84% are singletons. Note on this clone: The antigen remains undetermined.

CDR1 MNHEY and CDR2 SVGAGI come from the germline V gene. V was shortened by 0 bases and J by 10 bases, with 7 bases between the two germline ends. The CDR3 runs 12 residues. There were only Caucasian adults among the donors, and all lived in Nashville, Tennessee. The rearrangement links TRBV6-5 to TRBJ2-4; maybe TRBD1 (5 bases). Sequenced input: memory CD4+ T cells from PBMCs. Subset: CD45RA-negative fraction. This clonotype was obtained from a man in his late teens or twenties in good health. Some clones in this sample may be carry-over from other donors' samples. Written as DNA, the CDR3 is TGTGCCAGCAGTTACTCGGGGCGGATTCAGTACTTC. This sequence encodes CASSYSGRIQYF.